The next 27 T cell receptor beta chains were all read from a single sample in a study of T cells in Graves' hyperthyroidism and ophthalmopathy. RNA transcripts provided the source from which TCR beta CDR3 regions were amplified. The TCR CDR3 first-round RT-PCR relied on the HTBI primer set. TCRdb independently ran MiXCR on the multiplex PCR reads; one entry per CDR3 protein. The repertoire holds some 600,000 distinct CDR3 sequences, more than 11% seen once, with roughly 6.2% in the top ten. The sample taken for sequencing was blood. The source is a woman aged 25 to 39 with Graves' hyperthyroidism that later progressed to Graves' ophthalmopathy.

This clonotype was observed many times. The chain recombines TRBV6-2 or TRBV6-3 with TRBJ2-7, with D possibly matching TRBD2 (7 bases). The CDR3 has 15 residues. CDR1 and CDR2 (germline): MNHEY, SVGEGT. V lost 4 bases and J lost 2, with 15 bases in between. Here the CDR3 DNA reads TGTGCCAGCAGTTGGGAGGGGGGGGGAACCTACGAGCAGTACTTC. Its protein is CASSWEGGGTYEQYF.

This clonotype was observed at least ten times. The rearrangement uses TRBV12-3 or TRBV12-4 and TRBJ1-1; a possible D gene is TRBD1 (5 bases). V gave up 2 bases and J gave up 4 bases, with 14 bases separating them. This CDR3 contains 15 residues. The CDR3 coding sequence is TGTGCCAGCAGTTTAAGAGGGCAGGGAACCACTGAAGCTTTCTTT. Amino acid sequence: CASSLRGQGTTEAFF.

This clonotype was detected a few times. The J gene is TRBJ2-3, the V gene TRBV20-1; D is possibly TRBD1 (8 bases). The germline CDR1 and CDR2 sequences are DFQATT and SNEGSKA (reference sequence). The CDR3 has 14 amino acids. Deletions cut 2 bases from V and 6 bases from J, with 15 bases between. CDR3 sequence: CSARYRGGLDTQYF. CDR3 nucleotide sequence: TGCAGTGCTAGATACAGGGGGGGTTTGGATACGCAGTATTTT.

The chain links TRBV19 to TRBJ1-2, with a weak D call TRBD1 (6 bases). The CDR3 sequence is 13 residues long. Deletions cut 6 bases from V and 7 bases from J, with 15 bases between. Germline V lookup: CDR1 LNHDA, CDR2 SQIVND (reference sequence). The CDR3 reads CASSQGLEVGYTF. CDR3 nucleotide sequence: TGTGCCAGTAGCCAGGGGCTAGAGGTTGGCTACACCTTC. Complete variable domain (other parts from reference TRBV19 and TRBJ1-2): DGGITQSPKYLFRKEGQNVTLSCEQNLNHDAMYWYRQDPGQGLRLIYYSQIVNDFQKGDIAEGYSVSREKKESFPLTVTSAQKNPTAFYLCASSQGLEVGYTFGSGTRLTVV.

This clonotype was observed many times. The chain has TRBV12-3 or TRBV12-4 and TRBJ1-1; D not certain. This CDR3 is 13 amino acids long. V lost 6 bases, J lost 11 bases, and 19 bases lay in between. Here the CDR3 DNA reads TGTGCCAGCAGGGGCACACGAGCCTTGAAGGCTTTCTTT. Its protein is CASRGTRALKAFF.

This clonotype was observed once. This chain links TRBV30 with TRBJ1-3, with D possibly being TRBD1 (5 bases). This CDR3 region has 17 residues. CDR1 is GTSNPN and CDR2 is SVGIG in the germline V gene (reference sequence). The V end was cut by 2 bases, the J end by 0 bases, with 17 bases between. The CDR3 DNA reads as TGTGCCTGGAGTACCCCGGGCAGGGTTTCCTCTGGAAACACCATATATTTT. Its translation is CAWSTPGRVSSGNTIYF.

This clonotype was detected many times. This chain uses TRBV7-9 with TRBJ2-5; 7 bases fit TRBD1. Per the germline V gene, CDR1 is SEHNR and CDR2 is FQNEAQ (reference sequence). The CDR3 is made up of 14 amino acids. V dropped 3 bases and J dropped 3; count of bases not matched to a gene: 4. DNA for the CDR3: TGTGCCAGCAGCTTCAGGACAGGAAAAGAGACCCAGTACTTC. Encoded protein: CASSFRTGKETQYF.

In its sample, this clonotype was seen many times. V gene TRBV19 combines with J gene TRBJ1-2, with a possible D match to TRBD1 (6 bases). The length of the CDR3 is 14 residues. Germline V gives CDR1 LNHDA, CDR2 SQIVND (reference sequence). The germline V and J ends were trimmed by 2 bases and 5 bases, with 12 bases remaining between them. The CDR3 loop reads CASSIWGRGYGYTF. Written as DNA, the CDR3 is TGTGCCAGTAGTATATGGGGCAGGGGATATGGCTACACCTTC.

This clonotype was recorded at least ten times. The V gene is TRBV6-2 or TRBV6-3, the J gene TRBJ2-6, with TRBD1 matching over 8 bases. The length of the CDR3 is 19 residues. The V and J ends lost 5 bases and 0 bases, in that order; junction bases with no gene match: 12. The germline CDR1 and CDR2 sequences are MNHEY and SVGEGT. The CDR3 region has the DNA TGTGCCAGCAGTGACCGGACAGGGAGGAGAGGCTCTGGGGCCAACGTCCTGACTTTC. It translates to CASSDRTGRRGSGANVLTF.

This rearrangement joins TRBV7-9 to TRBJ2-1, with D uncertain. V dropped 1 base and J dropped 2 bases, with 12 bases sitting between them. The length of the CDR3 is 16 residues. Germline CDR1 SEHNR, CDR2 FQNEAQ (reference sequence). The CDR3, as DNA: TGTGCCAGCAGCTTAGATAGCTCTACCCCCTACAATGAGCAGTTCTTC. This codes for CASSLDSSTPYNEQFF.

This clonotype was observed many times. The rearrangement uses TRBV6-1 and TRBJ1-1; D not resolved. CDR3 length: 14 amino acids. With 3 bases removed from V and 2 bases from J, the gap between germline ends came to 10 bases. CDR1 and CDR2 (germline): MNHNS, SASEGT. CDR3 DNA: TGTGCCAGCAGTGACCATTCCGGAAACACTGAAGCTTTCTTT. Translating it yields CASSDHSGNTEAFF.

The chain is built from TRBV5-6 and TRBJ2-7; TRBD1 or TRBD2 may be the D gene (5 bases each). The CDR3 has 14 residues. CDR1 and CDR2 (germline): SGHDT, YYEEEE. Trimming removed 5 bases from V and 4 bases from J, with 16 bases in between. CDR3 in amino acids: CASSDGTRAYEQYF. CDR3 bases: TGTGCCAGCAGTGACGGGACGAGGGCGTACGAGCAGTACTTC.

At least ten counts were recorded for this clonotype. CDR3 region: CSARTSGSTDTQYF. CDR3 nucleotide sequence: TGCAGTGCTAGAACGAGCGGGAGCACAGATACGCAGTATTTT. The chain recombines TRBV20-1 with TRBJ2-3; D might be TRBD2 (6 bases). V dropped 2 bases and J dropped 0 bases, with 9 bases sitting between them. The CDR3 is 14 amino acids. The germline V gene has CDR1 DFQATT and CDR2 SNEGSKA (reference sequence).

This clonotype was observed many times. The gene calls are TRBV4-2 and TRBJ2-2; 11 bases fit TRBD2. Germline-derived CDR1 and CDR2 are LGHNA and YNFKEQ. The trim removed 1 base at V and 7 bases at J, leaving 5 bases unmatched. The CDR3 spans 16 residues. This CDR3 is CASSQGLAGNNGELFF. The CDR3 DNA sequence: TGTGCCAGCAGCCAAGGACTAGCGGGAAATAACGGGGAGCTGTTTTTT.

This clonotype was recorded many times. This chain uses TRBV12-3 or TRBV12-4 with TRBJ2-3; D gene uncertain. This CDR3 comprises 13 residues. Trimming shortened V by 3 bases and J by 6 bases, and 10 bases separated the two germline ends. CDR3 sequence reads: CASSLGSIDTQYF. The CDR3 DNA reads TGTGCCAGCAGTTTGGGGTCCATTGATACGCAGTATTTT.

This clonotype was seen ten or more times. The V and J genes are TRBV28 and TRBJ2-1; 7 bases fit TRBD2. Germline V lookup: CDR1 MDHEN, CDR2 SYDVKM. This CDR3 spans 14 amino acids. V dropped 8 bases and J dropped 0; count of bases not matched to a gene: 4. CDR3 residues: CASLRDYSYNEQFF. The CDR3 nucleotides read TGTGCCAGCCTCCGGGACTACTCCTACAATGAGCAGTTCTTC. The full variable domain, its missing parts supplied by reference TRBV28 and TRBJ2-1, is DVKVTQSSRYLVKRTGEKVFLECVQDMDHENMFWYRQDPGLGLRLIYFSYDVKMKEKGDIPEGYSVSREKKERFSLILESASTNQTSMYLCASLRDYSYNEQFFGPGTRLTVL.

This clonotype was seen ten or more times. The V gene is TRBV29-1, the J gene TRBJ2-3; 7 nucleotides match TRBD1. Germline V gene data show CDR1 as SQVTM and CDR2 as ANQGSEA. Losses at the gene ends were 5 bases for V and 2 bases for J; bases not matched to a gene: 7. The CDR3 runs to 14 residues. The CDR3 reads CSVHRTGSTDTQYF. The CDR3 nucleotides read TGCAGCGTTCACCGGACAGGCTCCACAGATACGCAGTATTTT.

Many counts were recorded for this clonotype. The chain uses TRBV15 and TRBJ1-1, with D maybe TRBD1 (6 bases). This CDR3 contains 16 residues. Looked up from germline, CDR1 is LNHNV and CDR2 is YYDKDF (reference sequence). Trimming left V 1 base short and J 4 bases short, with 16 bases between. The CDR3 DNA follows: TGTGCCACCAGCAGAGTAATAAAGGGAGGGGGCACTGAAGCTTTCTTT. Translated: CATSRVIKGGGTEAFF.

This clonotype was recorded many times. This rearrangement joins TRBV29-1 to TRBJ2-7, with 7 bases matching TRBD2. Losses at the gene ends were 4 bases for V and 2 bases for J; bases not matched to a gene: 8. The CDR3 sequence is 14 residues long. The germline V gene encodes CDR1 SQVTM and CDR2 ANQGSEA. CDR3 nucleotide sequence: TGCAGCGTTGGGGAGGGTTGGGGACCCTACGAGCAGTACTTC. As protein: CSVGEGWGPYEQYF.

Comments on this clonotype: This may arise from a read error, as a much more abundant clone is one base away. V is TRBV14 and J is TRBJ2-1; TRBD2 agrees at 11 bases. Trimming cost V 4 bases and J 11 bases; bases outside gene matches: 13. CDR1 and CDR2 from the germline V gene are SGHDN and FVKESK. The CDR3 loop spans 16 amino acids. The CDR3 DNA sequence: TGTGCCAGCAGCCGGGTAGCGGGAGGGTATGGGAATAAGCAGTTCTTC. This translates into CASSRVAGGYGNKQFF. The entire variable domain, with the rest obtained from reference TRBV14 and TRBJ2-1, is as follows: EAGVTQFPSHSVIEKGQTVTLRCDPISGHDNLYWYRRVMGKEIKFLLHFVKESKQDESGMPNNRFLAERTGGTYSTLKVQPAELEDSGVYFCASSRVAGGYGNKQFFGPGTRLTVL.

The sample holds many counts of this clonotype. The chain combines TRBV2 with TRBJ2-2; D ambiguous. The V gene lost 4 bases and the J gene lost 3 bases, with 9 bases spanning the gap. The CDR3 contains 14 residues. Germline V gene lookup returns CDR1 SNHLY and CDR2 FYNNEI. The CDR3 reads CASSVSAYTGELFF. DNA of the CDR3: TGTGCCAGCAGTGTGTCAGCCTACACCGGGGAGCTGTTTTTT. Full variable domain (rest looked up from reference TRBV2 and TRBJ2-2): EPEVTQTPSHQVTQMGQEVILRCVPISNHLYFYWYRQILGQKVEFLVSFYNNEISEKSEIFDDQFSVERPDGSNFTLKIRSTKLEDSAMYFCASSVSAYTGELFFGEGSRLTVL.

As regards this clonotype: The junction shows a germline mismatch at one end, possibly a read error. The chain couples TRBV7-9 to TRBJ2-2; TRBD2 is a possible D gene (5 bases). The CDR3 extends over 15 amino acids. Germline-derived CDR1 and CDR2 are SEHNR and FQNEAQ (reference sequence). The CDR3 region is CASRRGPTNTGELSF. CDR3 DNA sequence: TGTGCCAGCAGGCGTGGGCCCACGAACACCGGGGAGCTGTCTTTT. The full variable domain, in which reference TRBV7-9 and TRBJ2-2 provide the parts outside the CDR3, is DTGVSQNPRHKITKRGQNVTFRCDPISEHNRLYWYRQTLGQGPEFLTYFQNEAQLEKSRLLSDRFSAERPKGSFSTLEIQRTEQGDSAMYLCASRRGPTNTGELSFGEGSRLTVL.

Concerning this clonotype itself: Mismatch with germline at one junction end may stem from a read error. The chain has TRBV10-3 and TRBJ1-6; 9 nucleotides align to TRBD1. CDR1 is ENHRY, CDR2 SYGVKD, per germline. The CDR3 covers 14 residues. The CDR3 region has the DNA TGTGCCATCAGTGACGACAGGGGGAATTCACCCCTCCGCTTT. Protein sequence: CAISDDRGNSPLRF.

V gene TRBV6-1 combines with J gene TRBJ2-2, with D perhaps TRBD2 (6 bases). CDR1 is MNHNS, CDR2 SASEGT, per germline. The CDR3 length is 15 residues. V was cut by 6 bases and J by 6 bases, with 17 bases left in between. The CDR3 DNA follows: TGTGCCAGCAGCCGGGACTTCGAGGGGCCCGGGGAGCTGTTTTTT. Translating gives CASSRDFEGPGELFF.

This clonotype has just a few counts. This rearrangement joins TRBV7-6 to TRBJ1-1; D not certain. Trimming shortened V by 5 bases and J by 2 bases, and 9 bases separated the two germline ends. CDR1 SGHVS and CDR2 FNYEAQ come from the germline V gene. This CDR3 is built from 13 residues. The CDR3 sequence: CASSTIGNTEAFF. CDR3 in DNA: TGTGCCAGCAGCACAATAGGTAACACTGAAGCTTTCTTT.

The table lists this clonotype with many counts. The chain is built from TRBV7-3 and TRBJ1-2; 9 bases align to TRBD1. V lost 1 base and J lost 4; bases outside the gene matches: 7. CDR3 size: 16 residues. CDR1 and CDR2 from the germline V gene are SGHTA and FQGTGA. The CDR3 DNA is TGTGCCAGCAGCTTAAGCCCGACAGGGGGAGGCTATGGCTACACCTTC. Protein: CASSLSPTGGGYGYTF. The full variable domain, completed using reference TRBV7-3 and TRBJ1-2, is GAGVSQTPSNKVTEKGKYVELRCDPISGHTALYWYRQSLGQGPEFLIYFQGTGAADDSGLPNDRFFAVRPEGSVSTLKIQRTERGDSAVYLCASSLSPTGGGYGYTFGSGTRLTVV.

This clonotype showed up many times. This chain connects TRBV2 to TRBJ1-5; possible D gene TRBD1, 6 bases. The CDR3 consists of 17 residues. Germline loops: CDR1 SNHLY, CDR2 FYNNEI. V lost 7 bases, J lost 0 bases, and 19 bases lay in between. CDR3 region: CASTSGAGAYSNQPQHF. The CDR3 coding sequence is TGTGCCAGCACCTCCGGGGCGGGGGCCTATAGCAATCAGCCCCAGCATTTT. The variable domain in full, with the rest retrieved from reference TRBV2 and TRBJ1-5, is EPEVTQTPSHQVTQMGQEVILRCVPISNHLYFYWYRQILGQKVEFLVSFYNNEISEKSEIFDDQFSVERPDGSNFTLKIRSTKLEDSAMYFCASTSGAGAYSNQPQHFGDGTRLSIL.